The clone carrying this T cell receptor beta chain was seen many times. Its antigen is unknown. One entry per CDR3 protein results from TCRdb running MiXCR on the reads. The table lists about 740,000 distinct CDR3 sequences, around a third of them singletons. This entry is derived from a study of T cell repertoires in cytomegalovirus infection. Across the whole study: Signatures in public TCR beta sequences pointed to both CMV infection and matching HLA type.

Study-level results: The response measured ex vivo was dominated by TCR beta clonotypes (HLA-C-restricted and CMV-specific). Cumulative public TCR beta family frequency identified carriers of CMV plus the relevant HLA.

CDR1 is SGHTA, CDR2 FQGNSA, per germline. The CDR3 runs to 13 residues. Trimming stripped 4 bases from V and 7 bases from J, with 10 bases between. Sequenced here: cultured PBMCs, sampled from culture after CMV antigen stimulation. The receptor comes from a human donor in good health (CMV status not recorded). Some clones in this sample may be carry-over from other donors' samples. The chain carries TRBV7-2 and TRBJ2-2; unclear D gene. CDR3 protein: CASSSSLVGELFF. CDR3 nucleotides: TGTGCCAGCAGCTCCTCCCTGGTCGGGGAGCTGTTTTTT. Supplemented by reference TRBV7-2 and TRBJ2-2, the full variable domain reads GAGVSQSPSNKVTEKGKDVELRCDPISGHTALYWYRQSLGQGLEFLIYFQGNSAPDKSGLPSDRFSAERTGGSVSTLTIQRTQQEDSAVYLCASSSSLVGELFFGEGSRLTVL.